Below are 15 T cell receptor beta chains sequenced from a single sample in a study of OX40 agonist ivuxolimab in advanced cancers. Receptor amplification or capture employed the immunoSEQ multiplex PCR assay. TCRdb limited this immuneACCESS table to in-frame rearrangements with V and J called. A share of clones is missing; checked studies link under half to unresolved V genes, and the rest is unexplained. The sample includes about 48,000 clones, with 87% observed a single time. The top ten clonotypes cover 10% of the sample. The source material was CD4+ or CD8+ T cells sorted from blood, sampled in a trial of the OX40 agonist ivuxolimab. Every receptor here comes from an adult with an advanced solid tumor such as melanoma, head and neck, liver or kidney cancer.

This chain links TRBV7-6 with TRBJ2-7; 7 positions match TRBD1. This CDR3 has 13 residues. With 1 base clipped from V and 6 bases from J, the junction kept 3 bases outside the gene matches. The germline CDR1 and CDR2 sequences are SGHVS and FNYEAQ. CDR3 bases: TGTGCCAGCAGCTTAGACACAGGGGCCGAGCAGTACTTC. It translates to CASSLDTGAEQYF. Complete variable domain (other parts from reference TRBV7-6 and TRBJ2-7): GAGVSQSPRYKVTKRGQDVALRCDPISGHVSLYWYRQALGQGPEFLTYFNYEAQQDKSGLPNDRFSAERPEGSISTLTIQRTEQRDSAMYRCASSLDTGAEQYFGPGTRLTVT.

V usage is TRBV29-1 and J usage is TRBJ2-7; 8 bases map to TRBD1. Germline trimming cut 3 bases from V and 2 bases from J; bases unmatched to any gene: 9. The germline CDR1 and CDR2 sequences are SQVTM and ANQGSEA. The CDR3 has 15 amino acids. The CDR3 nucleotides are TGCAGCGTTGAGACCGCGACAGGGGAAGCCTACGAGCAGTACTTC. Amino acids: CSVETATGEAYEQYF.

J is TRBJ2-7 and V is TRBV4-1; possible D gene TRBD1, 7 bases. The V end was cut by 1 base, the J end by 2 bases, with 12 bases between. Germline CDR1 is MGHRA and CDR2 is YSYEKL. This CDR3 comprises 15 residues. The CDR3 spells CASSQGQGGTYEQYF. The DNA of the CDR3 is TGCGCCAGCAGCCAAGGACAGGGAGGTACCTACGAGCAGTACTTC.

The rearrangement joins TRBV9 to TRBJ1-3; the match to TRBD1 covers 8 bases. V was pared by 0 bases and J by 3 bases, with 2 bases of the junction left unmatched. The CDR3 consists of 15 residues. CDR1 and CDR2 from the germline V gene are SGDLS and YYNGEE. The CDR3 bases are TGTGCCAGCAGCGTAGACAGGGGGAATGGAAACACCATATATTTT. Protein sequence: CASSVDRGNGNTIYF.

The gene calls are TRBV19 and TRBJ1-1; the match to TRBD1 covers 8 bases. J lost 1 base, V lost 3 bases, and 4 bases had no gene match. The CDR3 is 15 amino acids. Germline V CDR1 and CDR2: LNHDA, SQIVND (reference sequence). In nucleotides, the CDR3 is TGTGCCAGTAGTATCTCCGGACAGGGGAACACTGAAGCTTTCTTT. Protein sequence: CASSISGQGNTEAFF.

The chain combines TRBV27 with TRBJ1-6, with no clear D. The V gene lost 11 bases and the J gene lost 6 bases, with 14 bases spanning the gap. The CDR3 contains 13 residues. CDR1 is MNHEY, CDR2 SMNVEV, per germline (reference sequence). This CDR3 reads CAASLTLNSPLHF. CDR3 DNA sequence: TGTGCCGCCTCCCTCACACTTAATTCACCCCTCCACTTT.

This clone appeared a single time. V usage is TRBV4-3 and J usage is TRBJ1-1, with D tentatively TRBD1 (5 bases). V was trimmed by 0 bases and J by 3 bases, leaving 14 bases between them. The CDR3 consists of 16 residues. Germline V gene lookup returns CDR1 LGHNA and CDR2 YSLEER. DNA for the CDR3: TGCGCCAGCAGCCAAGATCGGGGGAGGTTGGACACTGAAGCTTTCTTT. Its protein is CASSQDRGRLDTEAFF.

This chain connects TRBV27 to TRBJ2-2, with TRBD2 identical over 9 bases. V lost 5 bases, J lost 6 bases, and 13 bases stayed unmatched. Germline CDR1 MNHEY, CDR2 SMNVEV (reference sequence). CDR3 length equals 17 residues. The chain's CDR3 is CASSAYTSGWIAGELFF. CDR3 DNA: TGTGCCAGCAGTGCCTATACTAGCGGGTGGATTGCCGGGGAGCTGTTTTTT.

This clone was detected only once. Other DNA sequences in the sample encode the same CDR3. The chain recombines TRBV11-3 with TRBJ2-7; 8 bases line up with TRBD2. V shed 4 bases and J 3 bases; nucleotides not matched to a gene: 2. CDR3 length equals 13 residues. CDR1 is SGHNT and CDR2 is YENEEA in the germline V gene. The CDR3, as DNA: TGTGCCAGCAGCTCCCGGGAGGGCTACGAGCAGTACTTC. Encoded protein: CASSSREGYEQYF.

This clone was recorded a few times. This chain links TRBV7-2 with TRBJ2-7, with D uncertain. The V gene lost 7 bases and the J gene lost 0 bases, with 7 bases spanning the gap. This CDR3 spans 12 amino acids. In germline, CDR1 is SGHTA, CDR2 FQGNSA. CDR3 bases: TGTGCCAGCACGGTCAGCTCCTACGAGCAGTACTTC. It specifies CASTVSSYEQYF.

The chain combines TRBV5-4 with TRBJ2-5; TRBD2 might be the D (6 bases). The V end was cut by 0 bases, the J end by 5 bases, with 11 bases between. The CDR3 runs 14 residues. From germline, CDR1 is SGHNT and CDR2 YYREEE (reference sequence). The CDR3 sequence: CASSLGGEPETQYF. CDR3 nucleotides: TGTGCCAGCAGCTTGGGGGGGGAACCGGAGACCCAGTACTTC.

This clone was detected a few times. V gene TRBV7-9 combines with J gene TRBJ1-2; D remains ambiguous. Germline CDR1 reads SEHNR; CDR2 reads FQNEAQ (reference sequence). The CDR3 runs to 14 residues. Between the trimmed V and J ends, which lost 1 base and 3 bases, there was a span of 9 bases. CDR3 amino acids: CASSLDGLYYGYTF. CDR3 nucleotide sequence: TGTGCCAGCAGCTTAGACGGCCTCTACTATGGCTACACCTTC.

The chain couples TRBV5-1 to TRBJ2-3, with 7 bases aligning to TRBD2. V shed 0 bases, J shed 2 bases, and the junction held 3 bases outside the gene matches. The CDR3 covers 15 residues. Germline V gene sequence: CDR1 SGHRS, CDR2 YFSETQ. The CDR3 loop is CASSLDLADTDTQYF. CDR3 DNA sequence: TGCGCCAGCAGCTTGGACCTAGCGGACACAGATACGCAGTATTTT.

The rearrangement uses TRBV15 and TRBJ1-2; no firm D call. V was clipped by 5 bases and J by 8 bases, with 15 bases between them. CDR3 length: 13 amino acids. Looked up from germline, CDR1 is LNHNV and CDR2 is YYDKDF (reference sequence). CDR3 protein: CATSLSSGPGYTF. CDR3 bases: TGTGCCACCAGCCTTTCGTCCGGGCCGGGCTACACCTTC.

This chain links TRBV4-3 with TRBJ2-5, with D perhaps matching TRBD1 or TRBD2 (5 bases each). Germline V gene data show CDR1 as LGHNA and CDR2 as YSLEER. The CDR3 contains 15 residues. Deletions cut 0 bases from V and 5 bases from J, with 13 bases between. The CDR3 DNA follows: TGCGCCAGCAGCCAAGATGGGGGAGTTGGTGAGACCCAGTACTTC. Protein product: CASSQDGGVGETQYF.